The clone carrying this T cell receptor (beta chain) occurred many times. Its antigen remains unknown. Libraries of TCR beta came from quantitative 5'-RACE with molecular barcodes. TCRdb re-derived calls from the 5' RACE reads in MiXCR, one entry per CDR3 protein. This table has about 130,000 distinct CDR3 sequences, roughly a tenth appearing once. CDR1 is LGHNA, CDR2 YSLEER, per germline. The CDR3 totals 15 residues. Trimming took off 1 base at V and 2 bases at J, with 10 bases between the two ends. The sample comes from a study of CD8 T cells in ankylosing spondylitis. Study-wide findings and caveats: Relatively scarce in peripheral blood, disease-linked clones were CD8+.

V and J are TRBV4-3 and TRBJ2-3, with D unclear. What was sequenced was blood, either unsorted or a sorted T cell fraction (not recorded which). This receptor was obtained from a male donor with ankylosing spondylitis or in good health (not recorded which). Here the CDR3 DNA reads TGCGCCAGCAGCCAAGCAAAGCGAACCACAGATACGCAGTATTTT. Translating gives CASSQAKRTTDTQYF.